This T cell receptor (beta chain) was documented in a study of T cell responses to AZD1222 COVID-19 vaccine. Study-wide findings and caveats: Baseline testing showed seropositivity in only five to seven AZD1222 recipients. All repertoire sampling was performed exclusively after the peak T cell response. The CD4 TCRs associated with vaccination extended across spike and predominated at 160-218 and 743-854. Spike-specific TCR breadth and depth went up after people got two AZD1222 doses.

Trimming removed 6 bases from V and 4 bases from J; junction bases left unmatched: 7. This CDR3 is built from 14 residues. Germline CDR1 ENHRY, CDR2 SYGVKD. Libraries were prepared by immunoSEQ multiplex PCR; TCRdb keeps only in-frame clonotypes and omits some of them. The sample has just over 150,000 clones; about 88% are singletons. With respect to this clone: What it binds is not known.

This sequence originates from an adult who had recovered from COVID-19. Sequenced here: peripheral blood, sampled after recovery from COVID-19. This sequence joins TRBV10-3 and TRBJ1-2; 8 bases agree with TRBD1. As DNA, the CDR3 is TGTGCCATCAGCGTGGACAGGGAGGGCTATGGCTACACCTTC. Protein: CAISVDREGYGYTF.